This note documents a single TCR beta chain sequence. Its specificity is not known. This entry comes from a study of T cells in Graves' hyperthyroidism and ophthalmopathy. Study conclusions and caveats: A model built on 13 V-J features separated ophthalmopathy from stable hyperthyroidism. The model anticipated ophthalmopathy a median about 7.1 months pre-onset.

The ends were cut back, 6 bases at V and 8 bases at J, with 20 bases in the middle. Per germline, CDR1 MNHEY and CDR2 SVGAGI. The CDR3 has 15 residues. Pregnant or lactating patients were excluded, as were those with uncontrolled infection or other autoimmune disease. The study based diagnoses on clinical symptoms, serum thyroxine and TRAb, thyroid ultrasound and orbital computed tomography. RNA transcripts were the template for amplifying TCR beta CDR3 regions. An initial round of RT-PCR targeting the TCR CDR3 relied on the HTBI primer set. TCRdb reanalysed the multiplex PCR reads using MiXCR and keeps one entry per CDR3 protein. The sample has roughly 510,000 distinct CDR3 sequences, 40% to 50% seen once.

Sequencing was carried out using peripheral blood or thyroid tissue (not recorded which). The chain recombines TRBV6-5 with TRBJ1-3, with D hard to call. This TCR was recovered from an adult woman with Graves' disease, either hyperthyroidism or ophthalmopathy (not recorded which). The chain's CDR3 is CASRPGSGYGYTIYF. The CDR3 DNA sequence: TGTGCCAGCAGGCCGGGGTCGGGCTATGGCTACACCATATATTTT.